The rows below give T cell receptor beta chains drawn from one sample of a study of shared clonotypes between healthy human individuals. Libraries were prepared by immunoSEQ multiplex PCR; TCRdb keeps only in-frame clonotypes and omits some of them. The sample lists some 1,100,000 clones; approximately 80% were seen once. The source material was memory CD4+ T cells from PBMCs. These receptors originate from a man aged 18 to 30 in good health. Some clones in this sample may be carry-over from other donors' samples. Each CDR3 is given with its conserved first and last residue. The order of the fields is CDR3 length, D gene, V gene, J gene, clone size, CDR3 DNA, CDR3 protein. A D gene is named only where the DNA matches it firmly. Only part of the rows carry a size: once, few, many, or a class if the clone is expanded.

len: 11
d_gene: TRBD1
v_gene: TRBV27
j_gene: TRBJ1-1
abundance: few
CDR3nt: TGTGCCAGCCATTTCAGGGGGCAAGCTTTCTTT
CDR3aa: CASHFRGQAFF

len: 13
d_gene: .
v_gene: TRBV9
j_gene: TRBJ2-5
abundance: few
CDR3nt: TGTGCCAGCAGTTACGGGAGCCAAGAGACCCAGTACTTC
CDR3aa: CASSYGSQETQYF

len: 15
d_gene: .
v_gene: TRBV5-1
j_gene: TRBJ2-5
abundance: .
CDR3nt: TGCGCCAGCAGCTTGGGGGTGACCCCCCAAGAGACCCAGTACTTC
CDR3aa: CASSLGVTPQETQYF

len: 13
d_gene: TRBD1
v_gene: TRBV5-4
j_gene: TRBJ1-2
abundance: few
CDR3nt: TGTGCCACCTCTCAGGGGGCTCGGGATGGCTACACCTTC
CDR3aa: CATSQGARDGYTF

len: 14
d_gene: .
v_gene: TRBV27
j_gene: TRBJ1-4
abundance: .
CDR3nt: TGTGCCAGCAGTCCGACACGGAGGAATGAAAAACTGTTTTTT
CDR3aa: CASSPTRRNEKLFF

len: 15
d_gene: TRBD1
v_gene: TRBV5-6
j_gene: TRBJ1-4
abundance: .
CDR3nt: TGTGCCAGCAGCGGGTCGGGACAGGGGCGCGAAAAACTGTTTTTT
CDR3aa: CASSGSGQGREKLFF

len: 11
d_gene: .
v_gene: TRBV2
j_gene: TRBJ2-3
abundance: .
CDR3nt: TGTGCCAGCATAATTAAAGATACGCAGTATTTT
CDR3aa: CASIIKDTQYF

len: 13
d_gene: TRBD1
v_gene: TRBV11-2
j_gene: TRBJ2-7
abundance: .
CDR3nt: TGTGCCAGCAGCTTGGAAAGGGGGCTCGAGCAGTACTTC
CDR3aa: CASSLERGLEQYF

len: 11
d_gene: .
v_gene: TRBV2
j_gene: TRBJ1-1
abundance: .
CDR3nt: TGTGCCAGCAGGCGGGCCACTGAAGCTTTCTTT
CDR3aa: CASRRATEAFF

len: 16
d_gene: .
v_gene: TRBV27
j_gene: TRBJ2-3
abundance: .
CDR3nt: TGTGCCAGCAGCCAGCCAGGGGTCGCACTAAGGGGAAAGCAGTATTTT
CDR3aa: CASSQPGVALRGKQYF

len: 14
d_gene: .
v_gene: TRBV5-1
j_gene: TRBJ2-1
abundance: .
CDR3nt: TGCGCCAGCAGCTTGGAGGGCTCCTACAATGAGCAGTTCTTC
CDR3aa: CASSLEGSYNEQFF

len: 11
d_gene: TRBD2
v_gene: TRBV20-1
j_gene: TRBJ2-7
abundance: .
CDR3nt: TGCAGCGGGACTAGCGACTACGAGCAGTACTTC
CDR3aa: CSGTSDYEQYF

len: 14
d_gene: .
v_gene: TRBV2
j_gene: TRBJ1-5
abundance: .
CDR3nt: TGTGCCAGCAGTGGCGAATTGGCCCAGGGGCCCCAGCATTTT
CDR3aa: CASSGELAQGPQHF

len: 10
d_gene: .
v_gene: TRBV29-1
j_gene: TRBJ2-1
abundance: .
CDR3nt: TGCAGCGGTGAAAGAGATGAGCAGTTCTTC
CDR3aa: CSGERDEQFF

len: 15
d_gene: TRBD1
v_gene: TRBV28
j_gene: TRBJ2-7
abundance: .
CDR3nt: TGTGCCAGCGGACAGGACAGACAATTCTCCTACGAGCAGTACTTC
CDR3aa: CASGQDRQFSYEQYF

len: 14
d_gene: TRBD1
v_gene: TRBV5-4
j_gene: TRBJ1-2
abundance: .
CDR3nt: TGTGCCAGCAGCCAACAGGGGTCCGTTGATGGCTACACCTTC
CDR3aa: CASSQQGSVDGYTF

len: 11
d_gene: .
v_gene: TRBV6-6
j_gene: TRBJ2-7
abundance: .
CDR3nt: TGTGCCAGCAGTGGACCCTACGAGCAGTACTTC
CDR3aa: CASSGPYEQYF

len: 11
d_gene: .
v_gene: TRBV6-6
j_gene: TRBJ1-2
abundance: .
CDR3nt: TGTGCCAGCAGCCAGTACTATGGCTACACCTTC
CDR3aa: CASSQYYGYTF

len: 15
d_gene: .
v_gene: TRBV29-1
j_gene: TRBJ2-6
abundance: once
CDR3nt: TGCAGCGTTGAGGGGCCAGGGTCTGGGGCCAACGTCCTGACTTTC
CDR3aa: CSVEGPGSGANVLTF

len: 14
d_gene: .
v_gene: TRBV2
j_gene: TRBJ1-5
abundance: .
CDR3nt: TGTGCCAGTCATAGGGGGGCGGGTAGTCAGCCCCAGCATTTT
CDR3aa: CASHRGAGSQPQHF

len: 14
d_gene: .
v_gene: TRBV5-4
j_gene: TRBJ2-5
abundance: .
CDR3nt: TGTGCCAGCAGCTTACGGGCAGAACAAGAGACCCAGTACTTC
CDR3aa: CASSLRAEQETQYF

len: 13
d_gene: .
v_gene: TRBV7-2
j_gene: TRBJ1-2
abundance: .
CDR3nt: TGTGCCACCCCGACAGGACTGGACTATGGCTACACCTTC
CDR3aa: CATPTGLDYGYTF

len: 16
d_gene: TRBD1
v_gene: TRBV6-1
j_gene: TRBJ2-7
abundance: .
CDR3nt: TGTGCCAGCAGTGACCCCAGGACAGGGGTTTTCTACGAGCAGTACTTC
CDR3aa: CASSDPRTGVFYEQYF

len: 16
d_gene: TRBD2
v_gene: TRBV10-3
j_gene: TRBJ2-5
abundance: .
CDR3nt: TGTGCCATCAGTGAAGCCAGCGGGAGGGCTGGGGAGACCCAGTACTTC
CDR3aa: CAISEASGRAGETQYF

len: 13
d_gene: .
v_gene: TRBV2
j_gene: TRBJ1-5
abundance: .
CDR3nt: TGTGCCAGCAGAACAGCTTCGAATCAGCCCCAGCATTTT
CDR3aa: CASRTASNQPQHF

len: 13
d_gene: .
v_gene: TRBV7-9
j_gene: TRBJ2-3
abundance: .
CDR3nt: TGTGCCAGCAGCTTGTACAGCACAGATACGCAGTATTTT
CDR3aa: CASSLYSTDTQYF

len: 16
d_gene: .
v_gene: TRBV2
j_gene: TRBJ2-6
abundance: few
CDR3nt: TGTGCCAGCACCTGGGACGGGAACTCTGGGGCCAACGTCCTGACTTTC
CDR3aa: CASTWDGNSGANVLTF

len: 14
d_gene: .
v_gene: TRBV5-6
j_gene: TRBJ1-2
abundance: .
CDR3nt: TGTGCCAGCACCACCCAGAGAACTAACTATGGCTACACCTTC
CDR3aa: CASTTQRTNYGYTF

len: 13
d_gene: .
v_gene: TRBV2
j_gene: TRBJ1-5
abundance: few
CDR3nt: TGTGCCGGATCGAGAGATAGCAATCAGCCCCAGCATTTT
CDR3aa: CAGSRDSNQPQHF

len: 16
d_gene: .
v_gene: TRBV11-2
j_gene: TRBJ2-2
abundance: .
CDR3nt: TGTGCCAGCAGCTTCCAGCTATACGCGAACACCGGGGAGCTGTTTTTT
CDR3aa: CASSFQLYANTGELFF

len: 14
d_gene: TRBD2
v_gene: TRBV5-1
j_gene: TRBJ2-7
abundance: .
CDR3nt: TGCGCCAGCAGGTCGGGACTAGCGGGAGACGAGCAGTACTTC
CDR3aa: CASRSGLAGDEQYF

len: 16
d_gene: TRBD2
v_gene: TRBV11-2
j_gene: TRBJ2-1
abundance: once
CDR3nt: TGTGCCAGCAGCACTGGACTAGCGGGAGTAGGCTATGAGCAGTTCTTC
CDR3aa: CASSTGLAGVGYEQFF

len: 14
d_gene: .
v_gene: TRBV23-1
j_gene: TRBJ1-1
abundance: .
CDR3nt: TGCGCCAGCAGTCGTACTCCGGTGAACACTGAAGCTTTCTTT
CDR3aa: CASSRTPVNTEAFF

len: 14
d_gene: .
v_gene: TRBV27
j_gene: TRBJ2-7
abundance: .
CDR3nt: TGTGCCAGCAGTTTATGGGTGGGGGTCTACGAGCAGTACTTC
CDR3aa: CASSLWVGVYEQYF

len: 16
d_gene: TRBD1
v_gene: TRBV7-9
j_gene: TRBJ1-4
abundance: .
CDR3nt: TGTGCCAGCAGCACCCCTATAGGGACAGGCTATGAAAAACTGTTTTTT
CDR3aa: CASSTPIGTGYEKLFF

len: 15
d_gene: TRBD2
v_gene: TRBV19
j_gene: TRBJ2-2
abundance: .
CDR3nt: TGTGCCAGTAAGCTAGCGGGAGTACGTACCGGGGAGCTGTTTTTT
CDR3aa: CASKLAGVRTGELFF